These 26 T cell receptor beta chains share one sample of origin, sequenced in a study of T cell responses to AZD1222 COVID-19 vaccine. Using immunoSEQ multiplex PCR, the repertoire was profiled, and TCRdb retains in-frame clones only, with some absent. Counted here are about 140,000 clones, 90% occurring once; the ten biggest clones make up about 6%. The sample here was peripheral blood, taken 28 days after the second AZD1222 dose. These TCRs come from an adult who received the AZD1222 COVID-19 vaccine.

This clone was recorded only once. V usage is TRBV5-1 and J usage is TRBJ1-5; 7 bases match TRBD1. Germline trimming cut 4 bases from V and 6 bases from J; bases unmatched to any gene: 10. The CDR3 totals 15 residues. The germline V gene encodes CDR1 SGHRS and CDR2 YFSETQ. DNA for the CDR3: TGCGCCAGCAGCCCCAAAACAGGGGTGGGTCAGCCCCAGCATTTT. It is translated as CASSPKTGVGQPQHF.

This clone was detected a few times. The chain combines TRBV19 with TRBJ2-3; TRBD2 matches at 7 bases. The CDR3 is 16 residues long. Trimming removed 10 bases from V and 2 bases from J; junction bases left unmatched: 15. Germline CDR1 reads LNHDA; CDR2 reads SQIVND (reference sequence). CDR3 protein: CATPPLSAGHTDTQYF. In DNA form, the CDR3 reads TGTGCCACCCCACCCCTCTCAGCGGGGCACACAGATACGCAGTATTTT.

The CDR3 here is CASSPGTGGMYEQYF. The DNA for the CDR3 is TGTGCCAGCTCACCCGGGACAGGGGGCATGTACGAGCAGTACTTC. V is TRBV18 and J is TRBJ2-7; 12 nucleotides line up with TRBD1. With V trimmed by 3 bases and J by 4 bases, 4 bases remained unmatched. The CDR3 extends over 15 amino acids. From germline, CDR1 is KGHSH and CDR2 LQKENI.

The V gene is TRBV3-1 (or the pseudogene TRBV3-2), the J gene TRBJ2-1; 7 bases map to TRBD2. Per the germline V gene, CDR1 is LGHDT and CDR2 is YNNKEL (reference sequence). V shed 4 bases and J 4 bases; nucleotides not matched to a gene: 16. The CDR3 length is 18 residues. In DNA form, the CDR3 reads TGTGCCAGCAGCCCCGTCGGCAGCGGGGATGCCCTATACAATGAGCAGTTCTTC. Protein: CASSPVGSGDALYNEQFF.

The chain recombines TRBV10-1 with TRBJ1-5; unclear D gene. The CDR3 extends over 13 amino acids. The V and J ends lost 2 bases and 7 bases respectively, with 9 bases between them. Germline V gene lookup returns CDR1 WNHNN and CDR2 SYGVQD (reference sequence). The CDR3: CASSEGRGQPQHF. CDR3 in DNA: TGCGCCAGCAGTGAGGGAAGAGGACAGCCCCAGCATTTT.

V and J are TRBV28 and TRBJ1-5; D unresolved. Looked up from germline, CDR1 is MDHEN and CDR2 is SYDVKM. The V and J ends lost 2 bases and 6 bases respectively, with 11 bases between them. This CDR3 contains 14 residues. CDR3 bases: TGTGCCAGCAGTTTAGGTTCGGTGGGTCAGCCCCAGCATTTT. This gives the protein CASSLGSVGQPQHF.

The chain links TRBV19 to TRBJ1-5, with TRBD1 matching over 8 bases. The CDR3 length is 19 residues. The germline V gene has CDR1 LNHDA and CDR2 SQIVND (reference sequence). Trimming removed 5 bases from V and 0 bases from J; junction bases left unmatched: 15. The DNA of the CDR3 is TGTGCCAGTAGTTTGAGGACAGGGAAAGGGCTTTATAGCAATCAGCCCCAGCATTTT. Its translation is CASSLRTGKGLYSNQPQHF.

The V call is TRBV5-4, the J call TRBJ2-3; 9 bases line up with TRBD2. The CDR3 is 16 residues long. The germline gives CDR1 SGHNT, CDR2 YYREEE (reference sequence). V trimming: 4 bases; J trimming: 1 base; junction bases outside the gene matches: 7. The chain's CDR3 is CASSAGQREGTDTQYF. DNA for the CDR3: TGTGCCAGCAGCGCGGGGCAGCGGGAGGGCACAGATACGCAGTATTTT.

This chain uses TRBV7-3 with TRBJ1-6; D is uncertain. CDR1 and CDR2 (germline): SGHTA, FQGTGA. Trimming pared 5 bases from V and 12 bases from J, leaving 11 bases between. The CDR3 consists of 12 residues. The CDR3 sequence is CASSPASGPLHF. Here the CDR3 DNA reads TGTGCCAGCAGCCCAGCATCTGGACCCCTCCACTTT.

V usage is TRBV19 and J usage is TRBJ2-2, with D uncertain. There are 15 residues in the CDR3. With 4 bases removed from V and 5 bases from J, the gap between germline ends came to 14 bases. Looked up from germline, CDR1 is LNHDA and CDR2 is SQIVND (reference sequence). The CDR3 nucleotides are TGTGCCAGTAGTAATCCGACGGTGTCGACCGGGGAGCTGTTTTTT. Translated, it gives CASSNPTVSTGELFF.

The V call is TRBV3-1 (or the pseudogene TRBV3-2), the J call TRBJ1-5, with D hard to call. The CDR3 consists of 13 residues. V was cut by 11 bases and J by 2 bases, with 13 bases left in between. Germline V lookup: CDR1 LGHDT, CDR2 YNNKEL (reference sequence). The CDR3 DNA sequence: TGTGCCGCGGGGAGGTTTGGCAATCAGCCCCAGCATTTT. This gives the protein CAAGRFGNQPQHF.

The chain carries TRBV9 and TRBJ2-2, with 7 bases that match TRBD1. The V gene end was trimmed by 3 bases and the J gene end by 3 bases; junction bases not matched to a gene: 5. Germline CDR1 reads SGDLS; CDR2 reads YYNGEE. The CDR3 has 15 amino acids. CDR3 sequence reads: CASSARDRDTGELFF. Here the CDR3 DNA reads TGTGCCAGCAGCGCCCGGGACAGAGACACCGGGGAGCTGTTTTTT.

CDR3: CASSYRGGPLQQRYTF. CDR3 in DNA: TGTGCCAGCAGTTACCGGGGGGGTCCTCTCCAACAGCGCTACACCTTC. J is TRBJ1-2 and V is TRBV6-5, with a tentative D call TRBD1 (5 bases). There are 16 residues in the CDR3. CDR1 MNHEY and CDR2 SVGAGI come from the germline V gene. Trimming cost V 2 bases and J 9 bases, with 22 bases left between them.

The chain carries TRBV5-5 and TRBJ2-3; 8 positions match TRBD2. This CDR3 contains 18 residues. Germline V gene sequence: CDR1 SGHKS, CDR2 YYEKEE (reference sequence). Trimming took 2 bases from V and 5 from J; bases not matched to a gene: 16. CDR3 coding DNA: TGTGCCAGCAGCTTATATTTCGGACTAGCCCTGGTGGAAGATACGCAGTATTTT. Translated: CASSLYFGLALVEDTQYF.

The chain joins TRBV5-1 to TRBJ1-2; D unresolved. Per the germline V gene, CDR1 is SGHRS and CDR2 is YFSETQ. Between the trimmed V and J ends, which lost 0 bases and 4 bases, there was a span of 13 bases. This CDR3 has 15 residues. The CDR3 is CASSLGSLDGYGYTF. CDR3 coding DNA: TGCGCCAGCAGCTTGGGTTCCCTGGACGGCTATGGCTACACCTTC. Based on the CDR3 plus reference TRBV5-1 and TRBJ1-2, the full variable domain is KAGVTQTPRYLIKTRGQQVTLSCSPISGHRSVSWYQQTPGQGLQFLFEYFSETQRNKGNFPGRFSGRQFSNSRSEMNVSTLELGDSALYLCASSLGSLDGYGYTFGSGTRLTVV.

CDR3 loop: CASSIRTGGLTDTQYF. CDR3 DNA sequence: TGTGCCAGCAGCATCCGGACAGGGGGGTTGACAGATACGCAGTATTTT. The genes are TRBV7-9 and TRBJ2-3, with TRBD1 matching over 10 bases. The CDR3 sequence is 16 residues long. Germline CDR1 SEHNR, CDR2 FQNEAQ (reference sequence). V was pared by 5 bases and J by 3 bases, with 8 bases of the junction left unmatched.

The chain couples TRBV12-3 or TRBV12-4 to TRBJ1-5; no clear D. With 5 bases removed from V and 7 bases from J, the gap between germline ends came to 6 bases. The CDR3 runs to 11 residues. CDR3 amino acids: CASSHGQPQHF. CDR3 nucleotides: TGTGCCAGCAGTCACGGACAGCCCCAGCATTTT.

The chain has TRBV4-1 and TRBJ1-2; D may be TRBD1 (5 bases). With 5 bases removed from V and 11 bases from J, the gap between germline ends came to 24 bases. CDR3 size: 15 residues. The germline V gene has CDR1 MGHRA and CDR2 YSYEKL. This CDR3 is CASSDKRTGTGVYTF. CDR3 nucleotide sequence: TGCGCCAGCAGCGACAAGCGAACCGGGACGGGAGTTTACACCTTC.

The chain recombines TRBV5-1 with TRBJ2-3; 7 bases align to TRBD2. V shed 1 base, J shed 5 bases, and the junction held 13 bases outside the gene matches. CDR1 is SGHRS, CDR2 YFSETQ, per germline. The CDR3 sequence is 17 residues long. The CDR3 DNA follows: TGCGCCAGCAGCTTGTTACCCTCAAGGACTAGGCAAGATACGCAGTATTTT. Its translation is CASSLLPSRTRQDTQYF.

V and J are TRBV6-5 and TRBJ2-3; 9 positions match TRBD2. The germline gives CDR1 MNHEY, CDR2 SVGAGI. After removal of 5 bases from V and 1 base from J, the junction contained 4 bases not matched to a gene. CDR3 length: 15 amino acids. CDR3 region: CASSRTSVGTDTQYF. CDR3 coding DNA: TGTGCCAGCAGTCGGACTAGCGTGGGCACAGATACGCAGTATTTT.

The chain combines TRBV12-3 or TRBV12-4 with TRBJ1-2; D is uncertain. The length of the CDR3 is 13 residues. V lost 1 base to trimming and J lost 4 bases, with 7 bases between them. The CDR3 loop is CASSLVASYGYTF. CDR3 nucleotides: TGTGCCAGCAGTTTAGTGGCATCCTATGGCTACACCTTC.

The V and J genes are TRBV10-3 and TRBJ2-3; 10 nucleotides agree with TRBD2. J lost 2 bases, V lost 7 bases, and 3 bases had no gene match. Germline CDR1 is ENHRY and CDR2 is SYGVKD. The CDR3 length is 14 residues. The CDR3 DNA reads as TGTGCCATCAATAGCGGGGGGAACACAGATACGCAGTATTTT. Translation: CAINSGGNTDTQYF.

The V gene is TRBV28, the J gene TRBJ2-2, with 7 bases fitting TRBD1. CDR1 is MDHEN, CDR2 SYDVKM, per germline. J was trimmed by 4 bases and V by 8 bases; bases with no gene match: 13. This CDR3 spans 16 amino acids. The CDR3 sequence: CASSGVGQGVTGELFF. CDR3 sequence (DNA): TGTGCCAGCTCCGGGGTAGGGCAGGGGGTCACCGGGGAGCTGTTTTTT.

In nucleotides, the CDR3 is TGTGCCAGCAGTTACTCGACGGCTAGCGGGGCATACGAGCAGTACTTC. Translation gives CASSYSTASGAYEQYF. The chain couples TRBV6-5 to TRBJ2-7, with TRBD2 matching over 9 bases. The junction had 7 bases not matched to a gene; V was cut back by 0 bases and J by 4 bases. The CDR3 contains 16 residues. The germline V gene encodes CDR1 MNHEY and CDR2 SVGAGI.

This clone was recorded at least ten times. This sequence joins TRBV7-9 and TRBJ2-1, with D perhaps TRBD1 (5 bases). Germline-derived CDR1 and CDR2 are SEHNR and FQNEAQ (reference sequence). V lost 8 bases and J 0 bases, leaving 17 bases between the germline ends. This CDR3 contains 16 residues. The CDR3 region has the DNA TGTGCCAGCGGGTCCGTGGGGCCCTCCTCCTACAATGAGCAGTTCTTC. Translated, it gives CASGSVGPSSYNEQFF.

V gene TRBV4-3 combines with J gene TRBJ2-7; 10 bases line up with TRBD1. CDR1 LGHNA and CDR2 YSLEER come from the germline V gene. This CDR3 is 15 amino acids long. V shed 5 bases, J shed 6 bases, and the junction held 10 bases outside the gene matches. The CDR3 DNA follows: TGCGCCAGCAGCTACACCGGGACAGGGGCCCTCGAGCAGTACTTC. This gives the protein CASSYTGTGALEQYF.